The rows below give T cell receptor beta chains drawn from one sample of a study of cytomegalovirus exposure and HLA in healthy donors. Sequencing used immunoSEQ multiplex PCR; TCRdb keeps in-frame clones, though not all of them. This table has over 200,000 clones, about 86% appearing once. The sequenced sample consisted of PBMCs. The receptor source for this set is a woman in her late teens or twenties in good health and CMV-seronegative. The CDR3 runs from the conserved cysteine through the conserved F or W.

16	TRBV9	TRBJ2-7	CASSVGPGLSTYEQYF
16	TRBV7-2	TRBJ2-7	CASSLVGSSQLREQYF
13	TRBV15	TRBJ1-2	CATRKRGNRGYTF
13	TRBV28	TRBJ2-7	CASSLSGWYEQYF
15	TRBV9	TRBJ2-4	CASSVVPGAKNIQYF
17	TRBV28	TRBJ2-7	CASSTRLAGVRAYEQYF
15	TRBV6-1	TRBJ2-7	CASSGRDRVSYEQYF
14	TRBV13	TRBJ2-1	CASSLGPGYNEQFF
14	TRBV2	TRBJ2-1	CASRVQRNYNEQFF
15	TRBV28	TRBJ2-1	CASSLLAGAYNEQFF
16	TRBV11-2	TRBJ1-5	CASSLDPSGGYQPQHF
15	TRBV19	TRBJ1-5	CASSRPGTLEQPQHF
16	TRBV11-2	TRBJ2-1	CASSPPTSGAYNEQFF
16	TRBV5-1	TRBJ2-1	CASSLAAGVQYNEQFF
14	TRBV19	TRBJ1-1	CASSIWASGAEAFF
15	TRBV2	TRBJ2-2	CASSNPGENTGELFF
14	TRBV19	TRBJ2-7	CASSIRDSSYEQYF
14	TRBV15	TRBJ1-2	CATSRDQGNYGYTF
14	TRBV6-1	TRBJ2-7	CASSELGQGSEQYF
17	TRBV4-1	TRBJ2-1	CASSQDLLAGNYNEQFF
15	TRBV28	TRBJ2-1	CASSSRPSGDNEQFF